Below, 32 T cell receptor beta chains from the same sample are listed, as sequenced in a study of post-analysis software for immune sequencing data. No antigen has been identified for these receptors. Prepared TCR beta cDNA libraries contained unique molecular identifiers. TCRdb redid the calling of the PCR reads with MiXCR, one entry per CDR3 protein. The table records fewer than 850,000 distinct CDR3 sequences, roughly 30% of them present only once. Overall study findings and caveats: With TRBV5-6, TRBV5-1 and TRBV20-1 included, about five TRBV segments were more frequent in patients than in controls.

Specimen: blood. The origin of the receptors is a girl aged 10 to 17 with multiple sclerosis.

There are a few counts of this clonotype. This chain joins TRBV27 and TRBJ2-7; 7 bases are a match to TRBD1. The germline V gene has CDR1 MNHEY and CDR2 SMNVEV (reference sequence). V lost 0 bases and J lost 2; bases outside the gene matches: 7. The CDR3 consists of 16 residues. This chain's CDR3 is CASSLSVGTATYEQYF. CDR3 coding DNA: TGTGCCAGCAGTTTATCTGTCGGGACAGCAACCTACGAGCAGTACTTC.

The chain carries TRBV27 and TRBJ2-7; D is perhaps TRBD1 (5 bases). Trimming cost V 3 bases and J 6 bases, with 15 bases left between them. The germline V gene has CDR1 MNHEY and CDR2 SMNVEV (reference sequence). The CDR3 runs to 14 residues. CDR3 sequence reads: CASSFGAGLAEQYF. The CDR3 region has the DNA TGTGCCAGCAGTTTCGGCGCAGGGCTTGCCGAGCAGTACTTC.

There are a few counts of this clonotype. V is TRBV20-1 and J is TRBJ2-3; D ambiguous. The germline gives CDR1 DFQATT, CDR2 SNEGSKA (reference sequence). The CDR3 contains 12 residues. Trimming took 3 bases from V and 2 from J, leaving 6 bases between them. The CDR3 sequence: CSASVPTDTQYF. The CDR3 DNA sequence: TGCAGTGCTAGCGTCCCCACAGATACGCAGTATTTT.

This clonotype was recorded a few times. The rearrangement joins TRBV6-1 to TRBJ2-1, with 11 bases lining up with TRBD2. CDR3 length: 14 amino acids. The junction had 5 bases not matched to a gene; V was cut back by 8 bases and J by 5 bases. Germline CDR1 MNHNS, CDR2 SASEGT. CDR3 coding DNA: TGTGCCAGCGGATGGACTAGCGGGCACAATGAGCAGTTCTTC. Its translation: CASGWTSGHNEQFF.

This clonotype occurred a few times. This chain links TRBV29-1 with TRBJ2-2; TRBD1 matches 10 bases. CDR1 is SQVTM, CDR2 ANQGSEA, per germline. With 7 bases clipped from V and 6 bases from J, the junction kept 2 bases outside the gene matches. This CDR3 has 12 amino acids. Written as DNA, the CDR3 is TGCAGCGGTGGACAGGGGGCCGGGGAGCTGTTTTTT. Protein sequence: CSGGQGAGELFF.

The V call is TRBV5-1, the J call TRBJ1-1; no clear D. The germline V gene encodes CDR1 SGHRS and CDR2 YFSETQ. The V gene lost 0 bases and the J gene lost 1 base, with 7 bases spanning the gap. This CDR3 comprises 14 residues. CDR3 region: CASSLVRGNTEAFF. For the CDR3, the DNA is TGCGCCAGCAGCTTGGTTCGGGGGAACACTGAAGCTTTCTTT.

There are a few counts of this clonotype. The chain recombines TRBV5-5 with TRBJ1-6; 9 nucleotides agree with TRBD1. V was pared by 0 bases and J by 10 bases, with 11 bases of the junction left unmatched. Germline values: CDR1 SGHKS, CDR2 YYEKEE (reference sequence). The length of the CDR3 is 17 residues. Here the CDR3 reads CASSLAGNRGRESPLHF. In nucleotides, the CDR3 is TGTGCCAGCAGCTTGGCGGGTAACAGGGGGCGAGAATCACCCCTCCACTTT.

The CDR3 sequence: CASSFETGPREQFF. The CDR3 DNA follows: TGCGCCAGCAGCTTCGAGACAGGGCCCAGAGAGCAGTTCTTC. This chain connects TRBV5-1 to TRBJ2-1; 7 bases are shared with TRBD1. V shed 2 bases, J shed 10 bases, and the junction held 9 bases outside the gene matches. This CDR3 has 14 residues. Germline CDR1 reads SGHRS; CDR2 reads YFSETQ.

This rearrangement joins TRBV5-1 to TRBJ2-5, with TRBD2 as a possible D gene (6 bases). The length of the CDR3 is 15 residues. Germline CDR1 SGHRS, CDR2 YFSETQ. Trimming took 4 bases from V and 5 from J, leaving 18 bases between them. This CDR3 is CASSRDSSYDETQYF. The CDR3 DNA is TGCGCCAGCAGCCGGGACTCTTCGTACGATGAGACCCAGTACTTC.

Many counts were recorded for this clonotype. The chain carries TRBV4-3 and TRBJ2-5; D tentatively reads TRBD1 or TRBD2 (5 bases each). V dropped 4 bases and J dropped 5 bases, with 17 bases sitting between them. The CDR3 is 15 amino acids. In germline, CDR1 is LGHNA, CDR2 YSLEER. The CDR3 spells CASSPGTGEWETQYF. The CDR3, as DNA: TGCGCCAGCAGCCCCGGGACGGGTGAATGGGAGACCCAGTACTTC.

In this sample, this clonotype turned up a few times. The chain is built from TRBV10-3 and TRBJ1-1, with D uncertain. V dropped 4 bases and J dropped 3 bases, with 15 bases sitting between them. Germline values: CDR1 ENHRY, CDR2 SYGVKD. This CDR3 is built from 15 residues. The CDR3 protein is CAISGESSTHTEAFF. In DNA form, the CDR3 reads TGTGCCATCAGTGGGGAGTCGTCGACCCACACTGAAGCTTTCTTT.

For the CDR3, the DNA is TGTGCCAGCAGTGAAGGAGTCCTTGGCGGCACTGAAGCTTTCTTT. Translating it yields CASSEGVLGGTEAFF. The chain has TRBV2 and TRBJ1-1; D unresolved. V was clipped by 1 base and J by 4 bases, with 13 bases between them. Per the germline V gene, CDR1 is SNHLY and CDR2 is FYNNEI. CDR3 length equals 15 residues.

The chain has TRBV7-2 and TRBJ2-7; weak D call: TRBD2 (5 bases). This CDR3 region has 16 residues. Trimming shortened V by 7 bases and J by 7 bases, and 26 bases separated the two germline ends. Germline assignment: CDR1 SGHTA and CDR2 FQGNSA. This chain's CDR3 is CASTQPRFGKTGEQYF. In nucleotides, the CDR3 is TGTGCCAGCACCCAGCCCCGGTTTGGAAAAACGGGGGAGCAGTACTTC.

The chain couples TRBV20-1 to TRBJ2-1; either TRBD1 or TRBD2 may supply D (6 bases each). Between the trimmed V and J ends, which lost 6 bases and 9 bases, there was a span of 18 bases. The CDR3 loop spans 13 amino acids. CDR1 is DFQATT, CDR2 SNEGSKA, per germline (reference sequence). The CDR3 is CSAPRTGAGEQFF. The CDR3 nucleotides are TGCAGTGCCCCGAGGACGGGGGCGGGTGAGCAGTTCTTC.

The CDR3 protein is CASRIRTLGTTEAFF. CDR3 DNA: TGTGCCAGCAGGATAAGGACCCTAGGGACCACTGAAGCTTTCTTT. V and J are TRBV28 and TRBJ1-1; TRBD1 is a possible D gene (5 bases). The CDR3 is 15 residues long. The V end was cut by 6 bases, the J end by 4 bases, with 18 bases between. Germline loops: CDR1 MDHEN, CDR2 SYDVKM.

The genes are TRBV18 and TRBJ2-1, with D uncertain. CDR3 length equals 14 residues. V was trimmed by 1 base and J by 7 bases, leaving 11 bases between them. Germline V CDR1 and CDR2: KGHSH, LQKENI. The CDR3 loop reads CASSPLSADNEQFF. DNA for the CDR3: TGTGCCAGCTCACCACTTTCGGCGGATAATGAGCAGTTCTTC.

The V and J genes are TRBV12-3 or TRBV12-4 and TRBJ2-7, with 7 bases that match TRBD1. There are 15 residues in the CDR3. V lost 5 bases and J lost 2; bases outside the gene matches: 9. The CDR3: CASSKERGQTYEQYF. DNA of the CDR3: TGTGCCAGCAGTAAGGAGAGGGGGCAGACCTACGAGCAGTACTTC.

The CDR3 loop reads CSAPQPGSAKNIQYF. Here the CDR3 DNA reads TGCAGTGCCCCCCAACCGGGGTCAGCCAAAAACATTCAGTACTTC. The genes are TRBV20-1 and TRBJ2-4; D may be TRBD2 (5 bases). The CDR3 covers 15 residues. Germline CDR1 and CDR2: DFQATT and SNEGSKA (reference sequence). V lost 6 bases to trimming and J lost 0 bases, with 15 bases between them.

This clonotype was seen only a few times. The CDR3 sequence: CASRLGIRENTEAFF. CDR3 nucleotide sequence: TGCGCCAGCCGGTTGGGAATCCGGGAGAACACTGAAGCTTTCTTT. V is TRBV5-1 and J is TRBJ1-1; D is uncertain. Trimming cost V 7 bases and J 1 base, with 17 bases left between them. Per germline, CDR1 SGHRS and CDR2 YFSETQ. The CDR3 has 15 residues.

This clonotype was counted a few times. The chain joins TRBV12-3 or TRBV12-4 to TRBJ1-5; D remains unclear. The CDR3 length is 12 residues. Trimming pared 10 bases from V and 0 bases from J, leaving 7 bases between. This CDR3 reads CATGFSNQPQHF. Here the CDR3 DNA reads TGTGCCACCGGGTTTAGCAATCAGCCCCAGCATTTT.

The chain couples TRBV7-2 to TRBJ2-2, with D maybe TRBD2 (5 bases). Deletions cut 1 base from V and 5 bases from J, with 8 bases between. CDR1 and CDR2 (germline): SGHTA, FQGNSA. There are 14 residues in the CDR3. The CDR3 DNA sequence: TGTGCCAGCAGCTTAGAGCGGACTACCGGGGAGCTGTTTTTT. This gives the protein CASSLERTTGELFF.

This clonotype was counted only a few times. This sequence joins TRBV5-1 and TRBJ2-1; no clear D gene. There are 13 residues in the CDR3. CDR1 and CDR2 from the germline V gene are SGHRS and YFSETQ. Between the trimmed V and J ends, which lost 2 bases and 5 bases, there was a span of 8 bases. CDR3 amino acids: CASSFGLNNEQFF. Here the CDR3 DNA reads TGCGCCAGCAGCTTCGGGCTTAACAATGAGCAGTTCTTC.

This clonotype was counted only a few times. The chain recombines TRBV4-1 with TRBJ1-3; TRBD1 matches at 7 bases. The V segment lost 3 bases and the J segment 3 bases; nucleotides outside the gene matches: 8. CDR1 MGHRA and CDR2 YSYEKL come from the germline V gene. The CDR3 spans 16 residues. The CDR3 nucleotides are TGCGCCAGCAGCCATGCCACAGGGGCGTATGGAAACACCATATATTTT. Translation: CASSHATGAYGNTIYF.

This clonotype was observed a handful of times. This sequence joins TRBV5-1 and TRBJ2-2; unclear D gene. The germline V and J ends were trimmed by 0 bases and 5 bases, with 8 bases remaining between them. The CDR3 sequence is 14 residues long. The V gene's germline CDR1 is SGHRS and CDR2 YFSETQ. CDR3 sequence: CASSLDARTGELFF. DNA for the CDR3: TGCGCCAGCAGCTTGGATGCCCGGACCGGGGAGCTGTTTTTT.

This clonotype has a handful of counts. The chain couples TRBV3-1 to TRBJ2-7; 10 bases agree with TRBD2. The CDR3 extends over 17 amino acids. The junction had 8 bases not matched to a gene; V was cut back by 1 base and J by 2 bases. Germline V gives CDR1 LGHDT, CDR2 YNNKEL (reference sequence). CDR3 region: CASSQGLAGERPYEQYF. Here the CDR3 DNA reads TGTGCCAGCAGCCAAGGCCTAGCGGGAGAGCGCCCCTACGAGCAGTACTTC.

Regarding this clonotype: Germline and junction disagree at one end, which may indicate a read error. The chain joins TRBV7-2 to TRBJ2-7; TRBD1 might be the D (6 bases). With the DNA end fitting TRBJ2-5 better, the J assignment may be wrong. This CDR3 has 13 residues. Germline assignment: CDR1 SGHTA and CDR2 FQGNSA. DNA of the CDR3: TGTGCCAACAGCTTCCAGGGGTTGGAGACCCAGTACTTC. This sequence encodes CANSFQGLETQYF.

This clonotype was counted only a few times. V gene TRBV29-1 combines with J gene TRBJ2-3; D possibly corresponds to TRBD2 (6 bases). This CDR3 is built from 15 residues. V was cut by 7 bases and J by 2 bases, with 19 bases left in between. In germline, CDR1 is SQVTM, CDR2 ANQGSEA. The DNA for the CDR3 is TGCAGCGCCACGGGCTGGGACTGGTACACAGATACGCAGTATTTT. It translates to CSATGWDWYTDTQYF.

This chain links TRBV18 with TRBJ2-1; possible D gene TRBD1, 6 bases. V was pared by 4 bases and J by 0 bases, with 19 bases between. The CDR3 length is 18 residues. Looked up from germline, CDR1 is KGHSH and CDR2 is LQKENI. CDR3 in amino acids: CASSHRGLGASSYNEQFF. The CDR3 bases are TGTGCCAGCTCACATAGAGGTCTGGGGGCGAGCTCCTACAATGAGCAGTTCTTC.

The chain couples TRBV6-5 to TRBJ2-1; D might be TRBD2 (5 bases). Germline V gene data show CDR1 as MNHEY and CDR2 as SVGAGI. V lost 5 bases and J 10 bases, leaving 12 bases between the germline ends. This CDR3 is 12 amino acids long. DNA for the CDR3: TGTGCCAGCAGTGCCCCGGGGAGCGAGCAGTTCTTC. The encoded protein is CASSAPGSEQFF.

This chain links TRBV29-1 with TRBJ1-2; 7 bases fit TRBD1. J gave up 0 bases and V 0 bases, and 13 bases lay outside the gene matches. The CDR3 totals 18 residues. Per germline, CDR1 SQVTM and CDR2 ANQGSEA. As DNA, the CDR3 is TGCAGCGTTGAAGATCTGACAGGGATCGTTATTTCTAACTATGGCTACACCTTC. This gives the protein CSVEDLTGIVISNYGYTF.

This clonotype has a handful of counts. This chain links TRBV4-3 with TRBJ2-7; 11 nucleotides line up with TRBD2. This CDR3 spans 18 amino acids. The germline CDR1 and CDR2 sequences are LGHNA and YSLEER. V lost 1 base, J lost 3 bases, and 11 bases stayed unmatched. The DNA for the CDR3 is TGCGCCAGCAGCCAAGGCTCGCTAGCGGGGGGAGGGATCTACGAGCAGTACTTC. Protein: CASSQGSLAGGGIYEQYF.

This clonotype was found a few times. The V gene is TRBV12-3 or TRBV12-4, the J gene TRBJ2-5; 12 bases match TRBD1. V shed 6 bases and J 4 bases; nucleotides not matched to a gene: 6. The CDR3 spans 15 residues. CDR3 sequence reads: CASSQRDRGRETQYF. The CDR3, as DNA: TGTGCCAGCAGCCAACGGGACAGGGGGCGAGAGACCCAGTACTTC.